The 26 T cell receptor beta chains reported below all come from one sample, sequenced in a study of Ad26.COV2.S vaccination and SARS-CoV-2 variants. Produced via immunoSEQ multiplex PCR; TCRdb's table is partial and in-frame only. The repertoire holds 150,000 to 200,000 clones, roughly nine tenths seen once, with more than 4.5% in the top ten. The input for sequencing was peripheral blood, taken after recovery from COVID-19. These receptors all come from a human donor who had recovered from COVID-19.

The chain combines TRBV10-3 with TRBJ2-6; a possible D gene is TRBD2 (5 bases). The CDR3 covers 16 residues. Germline loops: CDR1 ENHRY, CDR2 SYGVKD. V lost 6 bases and J 2 bases, leaving 14 bases between the germline ends. In DNA, the CDR3 is TGTGCCATCAGCACCGTGGAGGCCCCTGGGGCCAACGTCCTGACTTTC. Its protein is CAISTVEAPGANVLTF.

The table lists this clone with a few counts. The V call is TRBV19, the J call TRBJ2-2, with 14 nucleotides matching TRBD2. Germline CDR1 is LNHDA and CDR2 is SQIVND (reference sequence). The V segment lost 2 bases and the J segment 7 bases; nucleotides outside the gene matches: 3. CDR3 size: 16 residues. The CDR3 DNA follows: TGTGCCAGTAGTATACAGGGACTAGCGGGAGACGGGGAGCTGTTTTTT. Its protein is CASSIQGLAGDGELFF. Combining the CDR3 with reference TRBV19 and TRBJ2-2 gives the whole variable domain DGGITQSPKYLFRKEGQNVTLSCEQNLNHDAMYWYRQDPGQGLRLIYYSQIVNDFQKGDIAEGYSVSREKKESFPLTVTSAQKNPTAFYLCASSIQGLAGDGELFFGEGSRLTVL.

The chain recombines TRBV5-1 with TRBJ2-7, with 10 bases fitting TRBD2. The V segment lost 4 bases and the J segment 4 bases; nucleotides outside the gene matches: 5. CDR1 is SGHRS, CDR2 YFSETQ, per germline. The CDR3 runs 14 residues. Here the CDR3 DNA reads TGCGCCAGCAGCCTAGCGGGGGATTCGTACGAGCAGTACTTC. It translates to CASSLAGDSYEQYF.

The V gene is TRBV7-2, the J gene TRBJ2-1; 12 nucleotides line up with TRBD2. There are 17 residues in the CDR3. V lost 5 bases, J lost 6 bases, and 11 bases stayed unmatched. Germline V lookup: CDR1 SGHTA, CDR2 FQGNSA. The CDR3 sequence: CASSHYAGLAGLNEQFF. CDR3 DNA sequence: TGTGCCAGCAGCCATTATGCGGGACTAGCGGGTCTCAATGAGCAGTTCTTC.

This chain uses TRBV5-1 with TRBJ1-1; no reliable D call. V was cut by 6 bases and J by 11 bases, with 14 bases left in between. The CDR3 is 11 residues long. Looked up from germline, CDR1 is SGHRS and CDR2 is YFSETQ. Here the CDR3 DNA reads TGCGCCAGCACCAACGGGTTTCACGCTTTCTTT. Translating it yields CASTNGFHAFF.

The chain carries TRBV9 and TRBJ2-1; 8 positions match TRBD2. CDR3 length: 17 residues. V lost 4 bases to trimming and J lost 7 bases; unmatched junction nucleotides: 16. Germline V CDR1 and CDR2: SGDLS, YYNGEE. The DNA for the CDR3 is TGTGCCAGCAGCCCTCTCGGTCGGGGGGGGTCTAGAAATGAGCAGTTCTTC. It encodes CASSPLGRGGSRNEQFF.

The CDR3 region is CASSFHRGLYEQYF. The CDR3 DNA reads TGTGCCAGCAGTTTCCACAGGGGGCTCTACGAGCAGTACTTC. This chain joins TRBV27 and TRBJ2-7; 9 bases are shared with TRBD1. V was clipped by 3 bases and J by 3 bases; unmatched bases: 3. Germline CDR1 MNHEY, CDR2 SMNVEV (reference sequence). The CDR3 consists of 14 residues.

A remark on this clone: This sample also contains other DNA sequences that code for the same CDR3. V is TRBV5-1 and J is TRBJ1-6; 11 bases match TRBD1. The CDR3 is 15 amino acids. Germline V gives CDR1 SGHRS, CDR2 YFSETQ. V shed 3 bases and J 8 bases; nucleotides not matched to a gene: 4. CDR3: CASSSGQGEDSPLHF. The CDR3 DNA is TGCGCCAGCAGCTCGGGACAGGGGGAGGATTCACCCCTCCACTTT. The full variable domain, with the rest looked up from reference TRBV5-1 and TRBJ1-6, is KAGVTQTPRYLIKTRGQQVTLSCSPISGHRSVSWYQQTPGQGLQFLFEYFSETQRNKGNFPGRFSGRQFSNSRSEMNVSTLELGDSALYLCASSSGQGEDSPLHFGNGTRLTVT.

The genes are TRBV5-1 and TRBJ2-1; 8 nucleotides agree with TRBD2. This CDR3 spans 18 amino acids. The germline V gene has CDR1 SGHRS and CDR2 YFSETQ. V was pared by 2 bases and J by 0 bases, with 10 bases of the junction left unmatched. This CDR3 reads CASSFSAGALVSYNEQFF. As DNA, the CDR3 is TGCGCCAGCAGCTTTTCAGCGGGGGCCCTAGTCTCCTACAATGAGCAGTTCTTC.

The genes are TRBV2 and TRBJ2-7; 8 bases map to TRBD2. Germline values: CDR1 SNHLY, CDR2 FYNNEI. J lost 3 bases, V lost 4 bases, and 2 bases had no gene match. CDR3 length: 13 residues. CDR3 nucleotides: TGTGCCAGCAGTGGGACTAGCATCTACGAGCAGTACTTC. Translation: CASSGTSIYEQYF. Combining the CDR3 with reference TRBV2 and TRBJ2-7 gives the whole variable domain EPEVTQTPSHQVTQMGQEVILRCVPISNHLYFYWYRQILGQKVEFLVSFYNNEISEKSEIFDDQFSVERPDGSNFTLKIRSTKLEDSAMYFCASSGTSIYEQYFGPGTRLTVT.

This clone was counted once. The J gene is TRBJ1-6, the V gene TRBV6-5; D unclear. There are 13 residues in the CDR3. CDR1 and CDR2 (germline): MNHEY, SVGAGI. With 6 bases removed from V and 9 bases from J, the gap between germline ends came to 12 bases. The CDR3, as DNA: TGTGCCAGCAGCCCCGATGGTGGTTCACCCCTCCACTTT. Translation: CASSPDGGSPLHF.

The chain couples TRBV5-1 to TRBJ1-3; 8 bases line up with TRBD1. The CDR3 spans 15 residues. The germline V gene encodes CDR1 SGHRS and CDR2 YFSETQ. V lost 4 bases, J lost 4 bases, and 7 bases stayed unmatched. This chain's CDR3 is CASSAQGAAGNTIYF. Written as DNA, the CDR3 is TGCGCCAGCAGCGCTCAGGGGGCGGCAGGAAACACCATATATTTT.

The gene calls are TRBV5-1 and TRBJ2-7; no clear D gene. Germline V gene data show CDR1 as SGHRS and CDR2 as YFSETQ. The CDR3 runs 16 residues. The V and J ends lost 1 base and 0 bases respectively, with 14 bases between them. This chain's CDR3 is CASSLSAQTSSYEQYF. CDR3 bases: TGCGCCAGCAGCTTGTCGGCACAAACGAGCTCCTACGAGCAGTACTTC.

The chain is built from TRBV6-5 and TRBJ1-2; tentative D call: TRBD1 (5 bases). Germline V gene lookup returns CDR1 MNHEY and CDR2 SVGAGI. Trimming took 6 bases from V and 7 from J, leaving 15 bases between them. The CDR3 loop spans 13 amino acids. The CDR3 sequence is CASSSGTAFGYTF. The DNA of the CDR3 is TGTGCCAGCAGCTCCGGGACGGCCTTTGGCTACACCTTC.

The CDR3 sequence is CATSGPTGDNQPQHF. For the CDR3, the DNA is TGTGCCACCTCGGGGCCGACAGGGGACAATCAGCCCCAGCATTTT. J is TRBJ1-5 and V is TRBV10-3; the match to TRBD1 covers 8 bases. Germline V lookup: CDR1 ENHRY, CDR2 SYGVKD. V was clipped by 10 bases and J by 3 bases; unmatched bases: 11. The CDR3 is 15 amino acids.

The chain employs TRBV18 and TRBJ2-1; either TRBD1 or TRBD2 may supply D (6 bases each). The V gene's germline CDR1 is KGHSH and CDR2 LQKENI. This CDR3 region has 14 residues. V was cut by 0 bases and J by 9 bases, with 12 bases left in between. The CDR3 DNA is TGTGCCAGCTCACCACCGGCCGGGGGCGTTGAGCAGTTCTTC. This gives the protein CASSPPAGGVEQFF.

This chain joins TRBV5-6 and TRBJ2-3, with a weak D call TRBD1 (5 bases). V lost 0 bases, J lost 4 bases, and 12 bases lay in between. The CDR3 has 15 residues. CDR1 and CDR2 from the germline V gene are SGHDT and YYEEEE. DNA of the CDR3: TGTGCCAGCAGCTTGGTTGCAGGGATATCAGATACGCAGTATTTT. Its translation is CASSLVAGISDTQYF.

The V call is TRBV3-1 (or the pseudogene TRBV3-2), the J call TRBJ2-3, with D possibly being TRBD2 (5 bases). Deletions cut 4 bases from V and 0 bases from J, with 8 bases between. From germline, CDR1 is LGHDT and CDR2 YNNKEL (reference sequence). This CDR3 region has 14 residues. CDR3 coding DNA: TGTGCCAGCAGCCCCCGGACTAGCACAGATACGCAGTATTTT. Translating it yields CASSPRTSTDTQYF.

This clone was observed a handful of times. This chain uses TRBV9 with TRBJ1-5; D unresolved. The V gene lost 2 bases and the J gene lost 3 bases, with 9 bases spanning the gap. The length of the CDR3 is 14 residues. From germline, CDR1 is SGDLS and CDR2 YYNGEE. The CDR3 region has the DNA TGTGCCAGCAGCGTGGGCGGCATCAATCAGCCCCAGCATTTT. This gives the protein CASSVGGINQPQHF.

The chain has TRBV21-1 and TRBJ1-5. TRBV21-1 constitutes a pseudogene. This CDR3 is built from 12 residues. The CDR3 spells CASTWSNQPQHF. As DNA, the CDR3 is TGTGCCAGCACTTGGAGCAATCAGCCCCAGCATTTT.

The V and J genes are TRBV27 and TRBJ1-3; D is possibly TRBD1 (5 bases). The V gene's germline CDR1 is MNHEY and CDR2 SMNVEV (reference sequence). The CDR3 extends over 15 amino acids. The V and J ends lost 0 bases and 2 bases respectively, with 8 bases between them. The CDR3 DNA reads as TGTGCCAGCAGTTTATCGTCAGGGCCTGGAAACACCATATATTTT. This sequence encodes CASSLSSGPGNTIYF.

The chain couples TRBV2 to TRBJ2-3; 8 nucleotides match TRBD1. CDR3 length equals 14 residues. Germline V gives CDR1 SNHLY, CDR2 FYNNEI. J lost 4 bases, V lost 5 bases, and 5 bases had no gene match. Here the CDR3 DNA reads TGTGCCAGCAGTCTAGGACAGGGCGCAGATACGCAGTATTTT. It is translated as CASSLGQGADTQYF.

V usage is TRBV5-6 and J usage is TRBJ2-1; no firm D call. V dropped 4 bases and J dropped 0 bases, with 11 bases sitting between them. Germline CDR1 is SGHDT and CDR2 is YYEEEE. This CDR3 is built from 15 residues. The CDR3 DNA reads as TGTGCCAGCAGCCGCATATTCAGCTCCTACAATGAGCAGTTCTTC. Residues: CASSRIFSSYNEQFF.

V usage is TRBV2 and J usage is TRBJ2-7; no firm D call. The CDR3 is 13 residues long. In germline, CDR1 is SNHLY, CDR2 FYNNEI. Trimming took off 4 bases at V and 7 bases at J, with 14 bases between the two ends. The CDR3 nucleotides read TGTGCCAGCAGTGGGCGGTCCCCTGGGGAGCAGTACTTC. Encoded protein: CASSGRSPGEQYF.

The rearrangement uses TRBV5-6 and TRBJ2-7; the match to TRBD2 covers 9 bases. The CDR3 consists of 14 residues. V shed 4 bases, J shed 4 bases, and the junction held 6 bases outside the gene matches. Germline-derived CDR1 and CDR2 are SGHDT and YYEEEE. CDR3 region: CASSRRAGGYEQYF. In nucleotides, the CDR3 is TGTGCCAGCAGCAGGCGAGCGGGAGGTTACGAGCAGTACTTC.

The CDR3 nucleotides read TGTGCCAGCAGCTTGGGACATCAGGGAGGCTACACCTTC. Amino acid sequence: CASSLGHQGGYTF. V gene TRBV5-4 combines with J gene TRBJ1-2; TRBD1 is a possible D gene (5 bases). V dropped 0 bases and J dropped 8 bases, with 11 bases sitting between them. The CDR3 is 13 amino acids. The germline CDR1 and CDR2 sequences are SGHNT and YYREEE (reference sequence).